A selection of T cell receptor beta chains follows, all from one sample in a study of neurological immune-mediated disorders. A single record per CDR3 protein comes from TCRdb applying MiXCR to the 5' RACE reads. Of roughly 30,000 distinct CDR3 sequences listed, approximately 4.5% are singletons. Sequenced sample: PBMCs. The source is a man younger than 35 in good health. Both conserved end residues are trimmed from each CDR3. Some rows mark clone size as missing; the rest say once, few, many or name a class of expanded clone.

size,J,V,CDR3
many,TRBJ1-2,TRBV7-9,ASSLVGGVGYT
many,TRBJ1-6,TRBV5-1,ASSLDQGRNSPLH
many,TRBJ1-1,TRBV7-9,ASSLGGRQGTYTEAF
many,TRBJ1-1,TRBV5-4,ASRPDRGNTEAF
many,TRBJ2-3,TRBV29-1,SARRASTDTQY
many,TRBJ1-6,TRBV27,ASSWGQGASSPLH
-,TRBJ2-2,TRBV7-3,ASSLDPGVGELF
many,TRBJ1-2,TRBV9,ASSVGVDTGTNYGYT
many,TRBJ1-4,TRBV5-1,ASSLSTNEKLF
many,TRBJ2-1,TRBV24-1,ATSDRLGTGAYNEQF
many,TRBJ1-5,TRBV7-8,ASSLTDLVGPQH
many,TRBJ1-2,TRBV5-6,ASSGGPGAAKT
many,TRBJ1-5,TRBV20-1,SARGGVGQPQH
many,TRBJ1-1,TRBV6-2/TRBV6-3,ASSYSVTPNTEAF
many,TRBJ2-1,TRBV7-9,ASSGKRTGTGRDNQQF
-,TRBJ1-6,TRBV5-1,ASSLTVVEANSPLH
many,TRBJ2-7,TRBV19,ASSTSGTDTYEQY
-,TRBJ2-7,TRBV2,ASKLQGPGEQY
few,TRBJ2-7,TRBV6-5,ASSYHAGQDYEQY
many,TRBJ2-1,TRBV20-1,SAPRFGGMEQF
-,TRBJ2-7,TRBV7-3,ASSSPAGRAVEQY
many,TRBJ1-1,TRBV5-1,ASSEGQGEGNTEAF
many,TRBJ1-2,TRBV25-1,ASSETSSYGYT
many,TRBJ1-1,TRBV29-1,SVEGRVKTEAF
many,TRBJ2-3,TRBV20-1,SARAVVFGLGGTDTQY
many,TRBJ2-3,TRBV6-5,ASSRTSQPTDTQY
many,TRBJ1-1,TRBV5-1,ASSASRTATEAF
many,TRBJ2-7,TRBV5-1,ASSLSGNYEQY
-,TRBJ1-5,TRBV20-1,SAKGGAGQSGSNQPQH
many,TRBJ2-3,TRBV20-1,SSRGGGLNTQY
many,TRBJ2-7,TRBV20-1,SAAGKQQY